This T cell receptor (beta chain) was identified in a study of T cells in Graves' hyperthyroidism and ophthalmopathy. This CDR3 spans 17 amino acids. From germline, CDR1 is SGHTS and CDR2 YDEGEE. V was cut by 0 bases and J by 0 bases, with 13 bases left in between. Stable disease denoted Graves' hyperthyroidism without ophthalmopathy progression within 18 months. Diagnoses rested on clinical symptoms, serum thyroxine and TRAb, thyroid ultrasound and orbital computed tomography. This clonotype has just a few counts. Its cognate antigen is unknown. The CDR3 regions of TCR beta were amplified from RNA transcripts. The HTBI primer set drove a first-round RT-PCR of the TCR CDR3. TCRdb analysed the multiplex PCR reads with MiXCR anew, one entry per CDR3 protein. Of more than 650,000 distinct CDR3 sequences listed, 14% are singletons. Study-wide results and caveats: Most thyroid clonotypes expanded above 0.001 appeared in blood too. The model's output predicted ophthalmopathy at a median of around 6.9 months prior to onset.

Sequenced material: blood. This clonotype was sampled from a woman between 18 and 30 years old with Graves' hyperthyroidism. The chain carries TRBV5-8 and TRBJ2-4; no reliable D call. The CDR3 loop reads CASSLVVRSLAKNIQYF. CDR3 DNA sequence: TGTGCCAGCAGCTTGGTAGTCAGGTCTCTAGCCAAAAACATTCAGTACTTC.